This T cell receptor (beta chain) was sequenced for a study of T cell responses to AZD1222 COVID-19 vaccine. Here immunoSEQ multiplex PCR was the method, and the copy in TCRdb shows in-frame clones only, minus some. The sample records roughly 180,000 clones, around 93% being singletons. Losses at the gene ends were 1 base for V and 11 bases for J; bases not matched to a gene: 2. Looked up from germline, CDR1 is GTSNPN and CDR2 is SVGIG (reference sequence). CDR3 length: 11 amino acids. This clonotype originated in an adult in good health. Sequencing was performed on peripheral blood, taken on day 0 of AZD1222 vaccination. The rearrangement joins TRBV30 to TRBJ1-1; TRBD1 aligns across 9 bases. The CDR3 loop reads CAWSDDRGAFF. CDR3 DNA: TGTGCCTGGAGTGATGACAGGGGGGCTTTCTTT.